The rows below give T cell receptor beta chains drawn from one sample of a study of cytomegalovirus exposure and HLA in healthy donors. Some clones are missing from TCRdb's copy, which holds only in-frame ones; the method was immunoSEQ multiplex PCR. The data contain tens of thousands of clones, about 92% of them singletons. The specimen sequenced was PBMCs. These receptors all come from a man younger than 35 in good health and CMV-seropositive. The CDR3 runs from the conserved cysteine through the conserved F or W. Fields, in order: J gene, V gene, D gene, clone size, CDR3 protein, CDR3 DNA. D genes are given only for firm matches. Expanded clones are given a class, and other clones once, few, many or no size at all.

TRBJ2-7	TRBV5-1	TRBD1	NA	CASSSGQGGTYEQYF	TGCGCCAGCAGCAGTGGACAGGGTGGAACCTACGAGCAGTACTTC
TRBJ1-3	TRBV2	NA	NA	CASSEQGQGNTIYF	TGTGCCAGCAGTGAACAGGGGCAGGGAAACACCATATATTTT
TRBJ1-2	TRBV7-8	NA	NA	CASSFIQGNYGYTF	TGTGCCAGCAGCTTTATACAGGGAAACTATGGCTACACCTTC
TRBJ2-1	TRBV29-1	TRBD1	NA	CSVRQGVSYNEQFF	TGCAGCGTCCGACAGGGGGTCTCCTACAATGAGCAGTTCTTC
TRBJ2-6	TRBV28	TRBD1	once	CASSSQGAGANVLTF	TGTGCCAGCAGTTCACAGGGGGCTGGGGCCAACGTCCTGACTTTC
TRBJ2-5	TRBV28	NA	NA	CASSGRSQGVIETQYF	TGTGCCAGCTCTGGGAGGTCCCAAGGGGTAATAGAGACCCAGTACTTC
TRBJ2-5	TRBV28	NA	NA	CASKDSIEWETQYF	TGTGCCAGCAAGGACAGCATCGAATGGGAGACCCAGTACTTC
TRBJ1-4	TRBV7-9	TRBD1	NA	CASSSPGGNFEKLFF	TGTGCCAGCAGCTCCCCAGGGGGGAACTTCGAAAAACTGTTTTTT
TRBJ2-7	TRBV7-9	NA	NA	CASSATSEQYF	TGTGCCAGCAGTGCGACTAGCGAGCAGTACTTC
TRBJ1-5	TRBV6-1	TRBD1	NA	CASSGNRGDQPQHF	TGTGCCAGCAGTGGCAACAGGGGTGATCAGCCCCAGCATTTT
TRBJ2-3	TRBV9	TRBD2	NA	CASSVGGGGQGRDTQYF	TGTGCCAGCAGCGTAGGGGGGGGAGGCCAGGGAAGAGATACGCAGTATTTT
TRBJ2-3	TRBV7-2	NA	NA	CASSLGLRNTDTQYF	TGTGCCAGCAGCTTAGGTTTGCGGAACACAGATACGCAGTATTTT
TRBJ1-2	TRBV28	NA	NA	CASSSRSSGYGYTF	TGTGCCAGCAGTTCGAGGTCCTCGGGCTATGGCTACACCTTC
TRBJ2-7	TRBV21-1	NA	NA	CASSKTSGDKTYEQYF	TGTGCCAGCAGCAAAACTAGCGGGGATAAAACCTACGAGCAGTACTTC
TRBJ2-5	TRBV19	TRBD1	NA	CASSMDRGETQYF	TGTGCCAGTAGTATGGACAGGGGGGAGACCCAGTACTTC
TRBJ2-7	TRBV1	NA	NA	CTSSQEEGAEQEQYF	TGCACCAGCAGCCAAGAAGAGGGAGCGGAGCAGGAGCAGTACTTC
TRBJ2-3	TRBV11-2	TRBD1	NA	CASSSGDRGGRTDTQYF	TGTGCCAGCAGCTCAGGTGACAGGGGCGGACGCACAGATACGCAGTATTTT
TRBJ2-1	TRBV28	TRBD1	NA	CASQRQGFPEQFF	TGTGCCAGCCAGAGACAGGGTTTCCCTGAGCAGTTCTTC
TRBJ2-5	TRBV28	TRBD1	NA	CASSRQGAETQYF	TGTGCCAGCAGCCGACAGGGGGCAGAGACCCAGTACTTC
TRBJ2-7	TRBV10-2	TRBD2	NA	CASRTPGGEDPYEQYF	TGCGCCAGCAGAACCCCGGGGGGGGAGGACCCCTACGAGCAGTACTTC
TRBJ2-3	TRBV28	NA	NA	CADGGGTEETDTQYF	TGTGCCGACGGGGGGGGGACAGAAGAAACAGATACGCAGTATTTT
TRBJ2-7	TRBV5-6	TRBD1	NA	CASTEANIRDSFYEQYF	TGTGCCAGCACCGAAGCAAATATCCGGGACAGTTTCTACGAGCAGTACTTC
TRBJ1-1	TRBV5-1	TRBD1	NA	CASLDRAGQGTEAFF	TGCGCCAGCCTAGACAGGGCTGGTCAGGGCACTGAAGCTTTCTTT
TRBJ1-5	TRBV2	NA	NA	CASSEARGSQPQHF	TGTGCCAGCAGTGAAGCAAGAGGGAGCCAGCCCCAGCATTTT
TRBJ2-5	TRBV30	TRBD2	NA	CAWSEQRLASKTQYF	TGTGCCTGGAGTGAGCAGAGACTAGCTTCAAAGACCCAGTACTTC
TRBJ1-3	TRBV30	NA	NA	CAWSALLTAQDTIYF	TGTGCCTGGAGTGCCCTCTTGACAGCCCAGGACACCATATATTTT
TRBJ1-1	TRBV19	TRBD1	NA	CASRGQGRSTEAFF	TGTGCCAGTAGGGGACAGGGGCGAAGCACTGAAGCTTTCTTT
TRBJ2-2	TRBV15	TRBD2	NA	CATSALAGMVGELFF	TGTGCCACCAGCGCCCTAGCGGGAATGGTCGGGGAGCTGTTTTTT
TRBJ1-2	TRBV15	TRBD1	few	CATSRDPRPIGTGGDYGYTF	TGTGCCACCAGCAGAGATCCCCGTCCTATTGGGACAGGGGGGGACTATGGCTACACCTTC
TRBJ1-1	TRBV30	NA	NA	CAWVHEAMNTEAFF	TGTGCCTGGGTCCACGAGGCAATGAACACTGAAGCTTTCTTT
TRBJ2-6	TRBV14	NA	once	CASSQRKVWGTGANVLTF	TGTGCCAGCAGCCAAAGGAAGGTCTGGGGCACTGGGGCCAACGTCCTGACTTTC
TRBJ1-4	TRBV4-1	NA	NA	CASSQGGGLEKLFF	TGCGCCAGCAGCCAAGGGGGGGGGCTGGAAAAACTGTTTTTT
TRBJ2-2	TRBV7-8	TRBD2	once	CASSEQSGGRVYTGELFF	TGTGCCAGCAGCGAACAGTCTGGCGGGAGGGTATACACCGGGGAGCTGTTTTTT
TRBJ2-7	TRBV6-1	NA	once	CASSEDISYEQYF	TGTGCCAGCAGTGAAGACATTTCCTACGAGCAGTACTTC
TRBJ1-4	TRBV6-7	NA	NA	CASPRRVSLLFF	TGTGCCAGTCCTCGGAGGGTGTCTTTGCTGTTTTTT
TRBJ2-7	TRBV2	NA	NA	CASSRLTAVHEQYF	TGTGCCAGCAGCCGGCTGACTGCTGTCCACGAGCAGTACTTC
TRBJ2-2	TRBV29-1	NA	NA	CSALARTQNTGELFF	TGCAGCGCTCTTGCAAGGACTCAGAACACCGGGGAGCTGTTTTTT
TRBJ2-7	TRBV5-1	NA	NA	CASSLFAGYEQYF	TGCGCCAGCAGCTTGTTTGCAGGCTACGAGCAGTACTTC
TRBJ2-7	TRBV5-1	NA	NA	CASSLPTGTYEQYF	TGCGCCAGCAGCTTGCCGACGGGGACCTACGAGCAGTACTTC
TRBJ2-7	TRBV30	TRBD1	NA	CAWSTGQGGSEQYF	TGTGCCTGGAGCACGGGACAGGGCGGTAGCGAGCAGTACTTC
TRBJ2-1	TRBV28	TRBD2	once	CASALAGGPPHNEQFF	TGTGCCAGCGCGCTAGCGGGAGGACCCCCCCACAATGAGCAGTTCTTC
TRBJ1-4	TRBV7-9	TRBD1	NA	CASSSSESGQNEKLFF	TGTGCCAGCAGCTCTTCCGAGTCGGGACAGAATGAAAAACTGTTTTTT
TRBJ2-5	TRBV13	NA	NA	CASSLAAGRGTQYF	TGTGCCAGCAGCTTAGCGGCGGGAAGGGGGACCCAGTACTTC
TRBJ2-1	TRBV28	TRBD1	NA	CASSTAGQVNNEQFF	TGTGCCAGCTCCACGGCGGGACAGGTGAACAATGAGCAGTTCTTC
TRBJ1-2	TRBV27	NA	NA	CASGEGNGYTF	TGTGCCAGCGGGGAGGGGAATGGCTACACCTTC
TRBJ2-7	TRBV19	TRBD2	NA	CASSITSGSYEQYF	TGTGCCAGTAGTATAACTAGCGGGAGCTACGAGCAGTACTTC
TRBJ1-4	TRBV9	TRBD1	NA	CASSLRDRGSVAEKLFF	TGTGCCAGCAGCCTCCGGGACAGGGGATCTGTCGCTGAAAAACTGTTTTTT
TRBJ2-1	TRBV5-1	TRBD1	NA	CASSAQGVHEQFF	TGCGCCAGCAGCGCTCAGGGGGTACATGAGCAGTTCTTC
TRBJ2-1	TRBV29-1	NA	NA	CSALEQGRSYNEQFF	TGCAGCGCCCTGGAGCAGGGTAGGTCCTACAATGAGCAGTTCTTC
TRBJ1-2	TRBV29-1	NA	NA	CSVLDFPYGYTF	TGCAGCGTCTTGGACTTCCCCTATGGCTACACCTTC
TRBJ2-2	TRBV21-1	NA	NA	CASSKIAETNTGELFF	TGTGCCAGCAGCAAAATAGCGGAGACGAACACCGGGGAGCTGTTTTTT
TRBJ2-5	TRBV19	TRBD1	NA	CASSIRDRGVGETQYF	TGTGCCAGTAGTATCCGGGACAGGGGAGTGGGCGAGACCCAGTACTTC
TRBJ2-7	TRBV7-7	NA	NA	CASSLGQDSYEQYF	TGTGCTAGCAGCTTAGGCCAGGACTCCTACGAGCAGTACTTC
TRBJ1-5	TRBV30	NA	NA	CAWSGGVSQPQHF	TGTGCCTGGAGTGGCGGGGTAAGTCAGCCCCAGCATTTT
TRBJ2-7	TRBV5-4	TRBD1	NA	CASSLGTGLSYEQYF	TGTGCCAGCAGCTTGGGGACAGGGCTCTCCTACGAGCAGTACTTC
TRBJ2-1	TRBV5-1	TRBD2	NA	CASSEGLAGVPDEQFF	TGCGCCAGCAGCGAGGGACTAGCGGGAGTTCCTGATGAGCAGTTCTTC